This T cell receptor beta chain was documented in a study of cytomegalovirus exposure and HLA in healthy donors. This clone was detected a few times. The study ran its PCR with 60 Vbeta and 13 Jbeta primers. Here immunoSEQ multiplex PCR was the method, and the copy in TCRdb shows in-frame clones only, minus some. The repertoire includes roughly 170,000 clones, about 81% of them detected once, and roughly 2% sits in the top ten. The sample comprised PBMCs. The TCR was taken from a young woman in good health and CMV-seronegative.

CDR3 sequence: CASSVGTRGYTGELFF. CDR3 sequence (DNA): TGCGCCAGCAGTGTGGGGACTAGGGGCTACACCGGGGAGCTGTTTTTT. The chain joins TRBV10-1 to TRBJ2-2; 8 nucleotides agree with TRBD2. Unmatched junction bases numbered 7, after V lost 4 bases and J lost 3 bases. CDR1 and CDR2 (germline): WNHNN, SYGVQD (reference sequence). The CDR3 sequence is 16 residues long.